Listed below are T cell receptor beta chains from one sample, sequenced in a study of T-cell reconstitution after alpha-beta-depleted transplantation in children. TCRdb processed the PCR reads anew with MiXCR; each CDR3 protein has one entry. The data show approximately 1,000,000 distinct CDR3 sequences, about 29% seen once. Source: PBMCs, mostly from graft donor cells, taken 360 days after TCRalphabeta/CD19-depleted stem cell transplant. Receptors originate from a boy younger than two who had a stem cell transplant for SCID, so the T cells may come from the graft donor. The CDR3 runs from the conserved cysteine through the conserved F or W. The D gene is left open where the match is weak. Some rows have no size entry. The others give once, few or many, or a class for an expanded clone.

clone size: -; D gene: -; V gene: TRBV6-5; J gene: TRBJ2-1; CDR3 protein: CASSYDLVVAANEQFF; CDR3 DNA: TGTGCCAGCAGTTACGACCTGGTGGTAGCGGCCAATGAGCAGTTCTTC
clone size: -; D gene: TRBD2; V gene: TRBV5-6; J gene: TRBJ2-3; CDR3 protein: CASSYHSGVRTDTQYF; CDR3 DNA: TGTGCCAGCAGCTACCATAGCGGGGTTCGCACAGATACGCAGTATTTT
clone size: -; D gene: TRBD1; V gene: TRBV12-3/TRBV12-4; J gene: TRBJ1-6; CDR3 protein: CASSEGTGGNSPLHF; CDR3 DNA: TGTGCCAGCAGTGAGGGGACAGGGGGCAACTCACCCCTCCACTTT
clone size: once; D gene: -; V gene: TRBV20-1; J gene: TRBJ1-5; CDR3 protein: CSARYRLNQPQHF; CDR3 DNA: TGCAGTGCTAGGTACAGGCTAAATCAGCCCCAGCATTTT
clone size: -; D gene: TRBD2; V gene: TRBV6-4; J gene: TRBJ2-1; CDR3 protein: CASSPGPGTSGGASYNEQFF; CDR3 DNA: TGTGCCAGCAGTCCGGGTCCCGGGACTAGCGGGGGGGCATCCTACAATGAGCAGTTCTTC
clone size: -; D gene: TRBD2; V gene: TRBV5-5; J gene: TRBJ2-7; CDR3 protein: CASRRAKTSGGGEQYF; CDR3 DNA: TGTGCCAGCAGACGAGCGAAGACTAGCGGGGGAGGCGAGCAGTACTTC
clone size: -; D gene: TRBD2; V gene: TRBV5-1; J gene: TRBJ2-6; CDR3 protein: CASSLPGGSGANVLTF; CDR3 DNA: TGCGCCAGCAGCTTGCCGGGGGGTTCTGGGGCCAACGTCCTGACTTTC
clone size: -; D gene: -; V gene: TRBV28; J gene: TRBJ1-4; CDR3 protein: CASSLQINRELFF; CDR3 DNA: TGTGCCAGCAGTTTACAGATAAACAGGGAACTGTTTTTT
clone size: few; D gene: -; V gene: TRBV9; J gene: TRBJ2-3; CDR3 protein: CASSAYRDWGTDTQYF; CDR3 DNA: TGTGCCAGCAGCGCCTACAGGGACTGGGGCACAGATACGCAGTATTTT
clone size: -; D gene: -; V gene: TRBV5-1; J gene: TRBJ2-3; CDR3 protein: CASSGWVGASTDTQYF; CDR3 DNA: TGCGCCAGCAGCGGGTGGGTCGGGGCCAGCACAGATACGCAGTATTTT
clone size: -; D gene: TRBD1; V gene: TRBV27; J gene: TRBJ2-7; CDR3 protein: CASSSQGVGEQYF; CDR3 DNA: TGTGCCAGCAGTTCACAGGGGGTTGGCGAGCAGTACTTC
clone size: few; D gene: -; V gene: TRBV15; J gene: TRBJ2-7; CDR3 protein: CATSHAEVTYEQYF; CDR3 DNA: TGTGCCACCAGCCATGCAGAAGTTACCTACGAGCAGTACTTC
clone size: -; D gene: -; V gene: TRBV5-5; J gene: TRBJ2-7; CDR3 protein: CASSLAGTGSELQYF; CDR3 DNA: TGTGCCAGCAGCTTGGCCGGGACGGGCTCCGAACTGCAGTACTTC
clone size: few; D gene: TRBD1; V gene: TRBV20-1; J gene: TRBJ2-7; CDR3 protein: CSARTWDRADEQYF; CDR3 DNA: TGCAGTGCTAGAACCTGGGACAGGGCCGACGAGCAGTACTTC
clone size: few; D gene: -; V gene: TRBV7-2; J gene: TRBJ2-1; CDR3 protein: CASSRDRGLYNEQFF; CDR3 DNA: TGTGCCAGCAGCCGAGACAGAGGCCTATACAATGAGCAGTTCTTC
clone size: many; D gene: -; V gene: TRBV5-1; J gene: TRBJ2-3; CDR3 protein: CASSLSQRSTDTQYF; CDR3 DNA: TGCGCCAGCAGCTTGTCCCAAAGGAGCACAGATACGCAGTATTTT
clone size: -; D gene: -; V gene: TRBV21-1; J gene: TRBJ2-1; CDR3 protein: CASSLSGQEELRNEQFF; CDR3 DNA: TGTGCCAGCAGCCTATCGGGACAGGAGGAGTTACGCAATGAGCAGTTCTTC
clone size: -; D gene: TRBD2; V gene: TRBV2; J gene: TRBJ2-5; CDR3 protein: CASSGPKLAGVQETQYF; CDR3 DNA: TGTGCCAGCAGTGGCCCAAAACTAGCGGGTGTTCAAGAGACCCAGTACTTC
clone size: few; D gene: -; V gene: TRBV12-3/TRBV12-4; J gene: TRBJ2-3; CDR3 protein: CASRSDPAEITDTQYF; CDR3 DNA: TGTGCCAGCAGGTCTGACCCAGCGGAGATCACAGATACGCAGTATTTT
clone size: few; D gene: -; V gene: TRBV7-8; J gene: TRBJ1-2; CDR3 protein: CASSGYREQYGYTF; CDR3 DNA: TGTGCCAGCAGCGGGTACAGGGAGCAGTATGGCTACACCTTC
clone size: -; D gene: -; V gene: TRBV7-2; J gene: TRBJ2-5; CDR3 protein: CASSLGGPGRSGETQYF; CDR3 DNA: TGTGCCAGCAGCTTAGGCGGGCCAGGGCGGTCGGGAGAGACCCAGTACTTC
clone size: -; D gene: -; V gene: TRBV7-9; J gene: TRBJ2-1; CDR3 protein: CASSSRSGDEQFF; CDR3 DNA: TGTGCCAGCAGCTCCCGATCAGGCGATGAGCAGTTCTTC
clone size: -; D gene: -; V gene: TRBV24-1; J gene: TRBJ2-3; CDR3 protein: CATSDLSEPRDTQYF; CDR3 DNA: TGTGCCACCAGTGATTTGAGTGAACCAAGAGATACGCAGTATTTT
clone size: -; D gene: -; V gene: TRBV4-1; J gene: TRBJ2-2; CDR3 protein: CASSQNPPRGGNTGELFF; CDR3 DNA: TGCGCCAGCAGCCAAAACCCCCCCAGGGGCGGAAACACCGGGGAGCTGTTTTTT